The 27 T cell receptor beta chains reported below all come from one sample, sequenced in a study of CD8 T cells in ankylosing spondylitis. Their recognized antigens are unknown. Study-level findings and limits: A TCR beta motif made of under 10 highly homologous variants seemed typical of ankylosing spondylitis blood.

TCRdb reprocessed the 5' RACE reads via MiXCR and lists one record per CDR3 protein. The table lists some 400,000 distinct CDR3 sequences, about a fifth of them singletons. The sample comprised blood, either unsorted or a sorted T cell fraction (not recorded which). All receptors derive from a male donor with ankylosing spondylitis.

This clonotype came up a few times. The genes are TRBV5-6 and TRBJ1-2; tentatively, D is TRBD1 (5 bases). Per the germline V gene, CDR1 is SGHDT and CDR2 is YYEEEE. V was trimmed by 5 bases and J by 8 bases, leaving 16 bases between them. The CDR3 sequence is 13 residues long. CDR3 bases: TGTGCCAGCAGGCCCCCGGGGGGACTGGGCTACACCTTC. This sequence encodes CASRPPGGLGYTF.

This clonotype has at least ten counts. The chain is built from TRBV3-1 and TRBJ2-1; D unclear. This CDR3 contains 14 residues. Per the germline V gene, CDR1 is LGHDT and CDR2 is YNNKEL (reference sequence). V dropped 0 bases and J dropped 4 bases, with 7 bases sitting between them. The CDR3 region is CASSQDNRYNEQFF. The CDR3 bases are TGTGCCAGCAGCCAAGATAATAGGTACAATGAGCAGTTCTTC.

The chain recombines TRBV20-1 with TRBJ2-7, with a weak D call TRBD1 (6 bases). The CDR3 length is 13 residues. Germline loops: CDR1 DFQATT, CDR2 SNEGSKA (reference sequence). Trimming pared 3 bases from V and 6 bases from J, leaving 15 bases between. The CDR3 is CSASIQGRFEQYF. CDR3 nucleotide sequence: TGCAGTGCTAGTATCCAGGGGCGGTTCGAGCAGTACTTC.

This clonotype was recorded a few times. The CDR3 DNA reads as TGTGCCAGCAGCCGGGACAGGAGCGGCACAGATACGCAGTATTTT. This translates into CASSRDRSGTDTQYF. The chain uses TRBV7-9 and TRBJ2-3; 8 positions agree with TRBD1. The CDR3 spans 15 residues. V dropped 5 bases and J dropped 1; count of bases not matched to a gene: 5. Germline V CDR1 and CDR2: SEHNR, FQNEAQ (reference sequence). Variable domain in full (rest from reference TRBV7-9 and TRBJ2-3): DTGVSQNPRHKITKRGQNVTFRCDPISEHNRLYWYRQTLGQGPEFLTYFQNEAQLEKSRLLSDRFSAERPKGSFSTLEIQRTEQGDSAMYLCASSRDRSGTDTQYFGPGTRLTVL.

CDR3 nucleotide sequence: TGTGCCAGCAGTTTTCAGTCTAGCGGGAGGTACGAGCAGTACTTC. It yields the protein CASSFQSSGRYEQYF. This rearrangement joins TRBV27 to TRBJ2-7; TRBD2 matches at 11 bases. This CDR3 has 15 amino acids. The V gene end was trimmed by 3 bases and the J gene end by 4 bases; junction bases not matched to a gene: 5. Per germline, CDR1 MNHEY and CDR2 SMNVEV (reference sequence).

V gene TRBV9 combines with J gene TRBJ2-3; tentative D call: TRBD2 (6 bases). The V gene's germline CDR1 is SGDLS and CDR2 YYNGEE. V lost 0 bases to trimming and J lost 5 bases, with 13 bases between them. The CDR3 loop spans 15 amino acids. CDR3 sequence reads: CASSVDPGEGDTQYF. The CDR3 bases are TGTGCCAGCAGCGTAGATCCGGGAGAGGGAGATACGCAGTATTTT. The full variable domain, with the rest looked up from reference TRBV9 and TRBJ2-3, is DSGVTQTPKHLITATGQRVTLRCSPRSGDLSVYWYQQSLDQGLQFLIQYYNGEERAKGNILERFSAQQFPDLHSELNLSSLELGDSALYFCASSVDPGEGDTQYFGPGTRLTVL.

This clonotype was detected a few times. The rearrangement joins TRBV3-1 to TRBJ1-3; 7 bases match TRBD1. The V gene's germline CDR1 is LGHDT and CDR2 YNNKEL (reference sequence). This CDR3 has 16 amino acids. V gave up 6 bases and J gave up 1 base; unmatched junction bases: 9. CDR3 amino acids: CASRPRTGESGNTIYF. The CDR3 bases are TGTGCCAGCAGGCCTCGAACAGGGGAGTCTGGAAACACCATATATTTT. The variable domain in full, with the rest retrieved from reference TRBV3-1 and TRBJ1-3, is DTAVSQTPKYLVTQMGNDKSIKCEQNLGHDTMYWYKQDSKKFLKIMFSYNNKELIINETVPNRFSPKSPDKAHLNLHINSLELGDSAVYFCASRPRTGESGNTIYFGEGSWLTVV.

This chain links TRBV5-1 with TRBJ2-5; TRBD1 agrees at 9 bases. This CDR3 is built from 16 residues. The germline V gene has CDR1 SGHRS and CDR2 YFSETQ. Trimming removed 5 bases from V and 3 bases from J; junction bases left unmatched: 11. CDR3 amino acids: CASSYELGQGKETQYF. The CDR3 nucleotides read TGCGCCAGCAGTTATGAGCTCGGACAGGGGAAAGAGACCCAGTACTTC.

The chain has TRBV20-1 and TRBJ2-3; D gene uncertain. This CDR3 has 14 residues. Trimming cost V 3 bases and J 1 base, with 11 bases left between them. Germline CDR1 and CDR2: DFQATT and SNEGSKA (reference sequence). CDR3 in amino acids: CSASIDSRTDTQYF. The CDR3, as DNA: TGCAGTGCTAGTATTGATTCCCGCACAGATACGCAGTATTTT.

This chain connects TRBV27 to TRBJ2-1; D may be TRBD1 (6 bases). The CDR3 contains 13 residues. Germline V gene lookup returns CDR1 MNHEY and CDR2 SMNVEV (reference sequence). Trimming took 5 bases from V and 6 from J, leaving 11 bases between them. The CDR3 coding sequence is TGTGCCAGCAGTAAACAGGGTATCAATGAGCAGTTCTTC. It codes for CASSKQGINEQFF.

This clonotype was observed a few times. This rearrangement joins TRBV20-1 to TRBJ2-3, with TRBD2 matching 7 bases. Looked up from germline, CDR1 is DFQATT and CDR2 is SNEGSKA (reference sequence). The length of the CDR3 is 15 residues. V was pared by 0 bases and J by 0 bases, with 3 bases of the junction left unmatched. This chain's CDR3 is CSARDGRESTDTQYF. For the CDR3, the DNA is TGCAGTGCTAGAGATGGGCGGGAGAGCACAGATACGCAGTATTTT.

The J gene is TRBJ2-5, the V gene TRBV11-2, with 14 bases matching TRBD2. The CDR3 consists of 18 residues. J lost 5 bases, V lost 5 bases, and 13 bases had no gene match. CDR1 is SGHAT, CDR2 FQNNGV, per germline. The CDR3 bases are TGTGCCAGCAGCCGAGGTGGGACTAGCGGGAGAGGTGAGGAGACCCAGTACTTC. It encodes CASSRGGTSGRGEETQYF.

This clonotype was counted a few times. V is TRBV10-3 and J is TRBJ1-3, with 9 bases aligning to TRBD1. CDR1 and CDR2 from the germline V gene are ENHRY and SYGVKD. CDR3 length: 13 amino acids. V lost 7 bases, J lost 7 bases, and 5 bases stayed unmatched. The CDR3 loop reads CAIKRTGDNTIYF. CDR3 DNA sequence: TGTGCCATCAAAAGGACAGGGGACAACACCATATATTTT.

This clonotype was observed a few times. This rearrangement joins TRBV6-2 or TRBV6-3 to TRBJ1-4, with a weak D call TRBD1 (5 bases). V was pared by 2 bases and J by 8 bases, with 12 bases between. The CDR3 contains 14 residues. Germline lookup yields CDR1 MNHEY and CDR2 SVGEGT. CDR3 in amino acids: CASSYLIREEKLFF. The CDR3 DNA sequence: TGTGCCAGCAGTTACCTGATCAGGGAAGAAAAACTGTTTTTT.

This clonotype occurred a few times. The chain recombines TRBV20-1 with TRBJ2-1, with 13 bases identical to TRBD2. This CDR3 has 15 amino acids. CDR1 and CDR2 from the germline V gene are DFQATT and SNEGSKA (reference sequence). The V gene end was trimmed by 6 bases and the J gene end by 10 bases; junction bases not matched to a gene: 12. This CDR3 is CSAGTRTSGRQEQFF. The CDR3 DNA follows: TGCAGTGCCGGAACACGGACTAGCGGGAGACAGGAGCAGTTCTTC.

CDR3 residues: CASSLYGTWNQPQHF. CDR3 bases: TGTGCCAGCAGTTTATATGGGACCTGGAATCAGCCCCAGCATTTT. This chain uses TRBV28 with TRBJ1-5; tentatively, D is TRBD1 (5 bases). The germline gives CDR1 MDHEN, CDR2 SYDVKM. V was clipped by 1 base and J by 4 bases, with 11 bases between them. The CDR3 runs 15 residues.

The chain has TRBV20-1 and TRBJ2-7; D gene unclear. The germline V gene has CDR1 DFQATT and CDR2 SNEGSKA (reference sequence). The V and J ends lost 8 bases and 3 bases respectively, with 14 bases between them. The CDR3 covers 12 residues. The CDR3 coding sequence is TGCAGTTCCTCATGGAGAGACTACGAGCAGTACTTC. This translates into CSSSWRDYEQYF.

Only a few counts were recorded for this clonotype. CDR3 region: CASRTSGRNNEQFF. The CDR3 DNA reads TGTGCCAGCAGGACTAGCGGGAGAAACAATGAGCAGTTCTTC. The chain uses TRBV7-9 and TRBJ2-1; 12 bases align to TRBD2. Unmatched junction bases numbered 2, after V lost 6 bases and J lost 5 bases. The CDR3 runs 14 residues. Germline V gene sequence: CDR1 SEHNR, CDR2 FQNEAQ (reference sequence).

Of note for this clonotype: A single base separates this from a much larger clone, so it may be a read error. CDR3 amino acids: CSSSPGVARYNEQFF. The CDR3 bases are TGTTCCAGCAGCCCCGGAGTAGCCCGATACAATGAGCAGTTCTTC. The V and J genes are TRBV7-3 and TRBJ2-1; no definite D call. The CDR3 is made up of 15 amino acids. Germline CDR1 SGHTA, CDR2 FQGTGA.

The chain combines TRBV28 with TRBJ2-7; D is undetermined. From germline, CDR1 is MDHEN and CDR2 SYDVKM. Trimming removed 10 bases from V and 5 bases from J, with 15 bases in between. The CDR3 consists of 12 residues. CDR3 in DNA: TGTGCCACTAAACACGGGTCACACGAGCAGTACTTC. This encodes CATKHGSHEQYF.

A few counts support this clonotype. The J gene is TRBJ2-7, the V gene TRBV11-2; tentative D call: TRBD1 (6 bases). The CDR3 contains 13 residues. Germline CDR1 is SGHAT and CDR2 is FQNNGV. V lost 5 bases and J 2 bases, leaving 10 bases between the germline ends. CDR3 region: CASSVRDTYEQYF. For the CDR3, the DNA is TGTGCCAGCAGCGTACGGGACACCTACGAGCAGTACTTC.

This clonotype was seen more than once but under ten times. The rearrangement links TRBV5-6 to TRBJ1-1; D uncertain. Germline-derived CDR1 and CDR2 are SGHDT and YYEEEE. V lost 0 bases and J 5 bases, leaving 11 bases between the germline ends. The CDR3 is made up of 14 amino acids. CDR3 residues: CASSLVGRGTEAFF. DNA for the CDR3: TGTGCCAGCAGCTTGGTCGGCCGAGGGACTGAAGCTTTCTTT.

This clonotype was detected only a few times. The V call is TRBV14, the J call TRBJ2-7, with a weak D call TRBD2 (5 bases). V lost 1 base, J lost 7 bases, and 14 bases lay in between. The CDR3 covers 14 residues. Germline V gives CDR1 SGHDN, CDR2 FVKESK. CDR3 residues: CASSQVQSSWEQYF. In DNA, the CDR3 is TGTGCCAGCAGCCAAGTGCAGTCTAGCTGGGAGCAGTACTTC.

This clonotype appeared many times. The chain couples TRBV9 to TRBJ2-7; either TRBD1 or TRBD2 may supply D (5 bases each). The CDR3 covers 14 residues. Germline loops: CDR1 SGDLS, CDR2 YYNGEE. Trimming cost V 3 bases and J 0 bases, with 10 bases left between them. This chain's CDR3 is CASSERDGSYEQYF. The CDR3 region has the DNA TGTGCCAGCAGCGAGAGGGACGGCTCCTACGAGCAGTACTTC.

This chain uses TRBV12-3 or TRBV12-4 with TRBJ2-2; 9 positions agree with TRBD2. The CDR3 runs 15 residues. J gave up 5 bases and V 7 bases, and 8 bases lay outside the gene matches. CDR3 bases: TGTGCCAGCAAAAAAGCGGGAGGACTTACCGGGGAGCTGTTTTTT. Protein sequence: CASKKAGGLTGELFF.

This clonotype was detected only a few times. The rearrangement joins TRBV5-1 to TRBJ1-1, with no clear D. The CDR3 loop spans 13 amino acids. Trimming removed 7 bases from V and 3 bases from J, with 13 bases in between. Germline lookup yields CDR1 SGHRS and CDR2 YFSETQ. The CDR3 spells CASRKQGDTEAFF. The CDR3 nucleotides read TGCGCCAGCCGAAAGCAAGGAGACACTGAAGCTTTCTTT.

This sequence joins TRBV11-3 and TRBJ2-5, with TRBD1 identical over 9 bases. Trimming took 4 bases from V and 0 from J; bases not matched to a gene: 3. Germline V gene data show CDR1 as SGHNT and CDR2 as YENEEA. This CDR3 has 15 amino acids. The CDR3 sequence is CASSSGQGDQETQYF. The CDR3 DNA follows: TGTGCCAGCAGCTCGGGACAGGGAGACCAAGAGACCCAGTACTTC.